The subject of this entry is one T cell receptor beta chain. Its antigen remains unidentified. Clones were read by immunoSEQ multiplex PCR, and TCRdb kept only the in-frame ones, dropping some. The sample includes 150,000 to 180,000 clones, approximately 86% of them seen just once. The data belong to a study of cytomegalovirus exposure and HLA in healthy donors. Study findings and constraints: Accounts indicate the classifier identified cytomegalovirus status with strong specificity and sensitivity.

The CDR3 sequence is 19 residues long. The V segment lost 5 bases and the J segment 0 bases; nucleotides outside the gene matches: 11. Source material: PBMCs. The chain employs TRBV23-1 and TRBJ1-4; 11 bases are a match to TRBD1. TRBV23-1 is flagged as an ORF with uncertain function. This clonotype was obtained from a man younger than 35 in good health and CMV-seropositive. The CDR3 nucleotides are TGCGCCAGCAGTGCTACCGGGACAGGGGGTATCGCAACTAATGAAAAACTGTTTTTT. It translates to CASSATGTGGIATNEKLFF.